This entry features one TCR beta chain sequence. Its specificity is unknown. The data belong to a study of T cell responses to AZD1222 COVID-19 vaccine. Study-level points and caveats: At baseline, seropositivity was found in only a handful of AZD1222 recipients. The sample set comprised mostly white British donors with more females, and clonal diversity was possibly underestimated. Targets within unmutated variant regions were reportedly found for nearly half of spike-specific TCRs. Across the whole spike, CD4 TCRs peaked at regions 160-218 and 743-854.

Only in-frame clones appear in the TCRdb table, and some are missing; sequencing was by immunoSEQ multiplex PCR. The sample carries roughly 86,000 clones, 75% to 90% recorded once. Trimming took off 1 base at V and 0 bases at J, with 13 bases between the two ends. CDR1 and CDR2 (germline): GTSNPN, SVGIG (reference sequence). The length of the CDR3 is 16 residues. The specimen was peripheral blood, collected on day 0 of AZD1222 vaccination. The receptor's source is an adult in good health. The chain combines TRBV30 with TRBJ1-3; D is unresolved. In nucleotides, the CDR3 is TGTGCCTGGAGTGGGACGGCCCGATCCTCTGGAAACACCATATATTTT. Its translation: CAWSGTARSSGNTIYF.